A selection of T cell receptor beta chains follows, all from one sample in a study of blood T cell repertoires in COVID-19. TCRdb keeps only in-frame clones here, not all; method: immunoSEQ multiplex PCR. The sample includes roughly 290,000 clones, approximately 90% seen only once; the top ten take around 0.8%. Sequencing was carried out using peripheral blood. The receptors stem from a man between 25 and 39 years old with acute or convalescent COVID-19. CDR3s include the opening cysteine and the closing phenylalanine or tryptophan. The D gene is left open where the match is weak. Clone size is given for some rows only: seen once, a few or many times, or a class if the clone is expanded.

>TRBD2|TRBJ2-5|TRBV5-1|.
CATTLAGGQETQYF
TGCGCCACCACCCTTGCGGGGGGGCAAGAGACCCAGTACTTC
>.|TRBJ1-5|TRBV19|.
CASSIRPGGASAQHF
TGTGCCAGTAGTATCCGACCGGGGGGGGCATCGGCCCAGCATTTT
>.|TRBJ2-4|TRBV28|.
CASNSLILAKNIQYF
TGTGCCAGCAATAGCTTAATCCTAGCCAAAAACATTCAGTACTTC
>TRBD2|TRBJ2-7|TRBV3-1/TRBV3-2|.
CASSQGSASGRYEQYF
TGTGCCAGCAGCCAAGGAAGCGCTAGCGGTCGTTACGAGCAGTACTTC
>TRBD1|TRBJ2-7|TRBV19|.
CASKASGTGIYEQYF
TGTGCCAGTAAGGCCTCCGGGACAGGGATCTACGAGCAGTACTTC
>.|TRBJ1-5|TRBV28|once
CASSGIQGINQPQHF
TGTGCCAGCAGTGGAATACAGGGTATCAATCAGCCCCAGCATTTT
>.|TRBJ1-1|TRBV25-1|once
CASSESDRQNTEAFF
TGTGCCAGCAGTGAATCTGACAGGCAAAACACTGAAGCTTTCTTT
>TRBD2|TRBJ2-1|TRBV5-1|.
CASSLQRGGGNEQFF
TGCGCCAGCAGCTTGCAGCGGGGGGGCGGCAATGAGCAGTTCTTC
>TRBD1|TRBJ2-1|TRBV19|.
CASNTGTGSSYNEQFF
TGTGCCAGTAACACCGGGACAGGGAGCTCCTACAATGAGCAGTTCTTC
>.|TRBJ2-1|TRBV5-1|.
CASSLMSRGYNEQFF
TGCGCCAGCAGCTTGATGTCTAGAGGTTACAATGAGCAGTTCTTC
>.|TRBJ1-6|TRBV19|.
CASSNDPGLDSPLHF
TGTGCCAGTAGTAATGATCCGGGACTGGATTCACCCCTCCACTTT
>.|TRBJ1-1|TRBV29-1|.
CSVGGGERTEAFF
TGCAGCGTTGGGGGCGGAGAACGCACTGAAGCTTTCTTT
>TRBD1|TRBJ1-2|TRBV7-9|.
CASSYRGLGYGYTF
TGTGCCAGCAGCTACAGGGGGCTGGGCTATGGCTACACCTTC
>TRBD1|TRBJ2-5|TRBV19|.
CASRLRQGHETQYF
TGTGCCAGTAGGCTTAGACAGGGGCATGAGACCCAGTACTTC
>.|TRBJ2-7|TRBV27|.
CASSFAGARRAEQYF
TGTGCCAGCAGTTTCGCGGGCGCTCGTAGAGCCGAGCAGTACTTC
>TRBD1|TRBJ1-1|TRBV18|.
CASSPIKTGFARTEAFF
TGTGCCAGCTCACCAATAAAGACAGGGTTTGCTCGCACTGAAGCTTTCTTT
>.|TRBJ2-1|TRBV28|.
CASSMESSYNEQFF
TGTGCCAGCAGTATGGAGAGCTCCTACAATGAGCAGTTCTTC
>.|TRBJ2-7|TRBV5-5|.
CASSLGVSDPYEQYF
TGTGCCAGCAGCTTAGGAGTTTCCGACCCCTACGAGCAGTACTTC
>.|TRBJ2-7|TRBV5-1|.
CASSGLSGVGYEQYF
TGCGCCAGCAGCGGGCTATCGGGAGTGGGGTACGAGCAGTACTTC
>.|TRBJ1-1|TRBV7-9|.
CASSPGTHIVSEAFF
TGTGCCAGCAGCCCGGGGACACATATTGTGTCTGAAGCTTTCTTT
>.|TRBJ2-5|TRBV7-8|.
CASSLALGETQYF
TGTGCCAGCAGCCTAGCGTTGGGCGAGACCCAGTACTTC
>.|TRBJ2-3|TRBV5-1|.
CASSLDSNTDTQYF
TGCGCCAGCAGCTTGGACAGCAACACAGATACGCAGTATTTT
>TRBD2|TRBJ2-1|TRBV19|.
CASSWGGTHNEQFF
TGTGCCAGTAGTTGGGGGGGGACCCACAATGAGCAGTTCTTC
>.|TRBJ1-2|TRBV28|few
CASSLTDYGYTF
TGTGCCAGCAGCTTGACAGACTATGGCTACACCTTC
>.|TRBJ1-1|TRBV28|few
CASSLAGSSAGEAFF
TGTGCCAGCAGTTTAGCGGGCTCATCAGCCGGTGAAGCTTTCTTT
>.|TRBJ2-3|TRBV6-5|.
CASSSGGSTDTQYF
TGTGCCAGCAGTAGTGGAGGGAGCACAGATACGCAGTATTTT
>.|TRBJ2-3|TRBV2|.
CANADRGAGDTQYF
TGTGCCAACGCGGACCGGGGGGCAGGAGATACGCAGTATTTT
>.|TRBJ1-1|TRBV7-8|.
CASRGPLNTEAFF
TGTGCCAGCAGGGGCCCGTTGAACACTGAAGCTTTCTTT
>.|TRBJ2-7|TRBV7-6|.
CASSLGADAWEQYF
TGTGCCAGCAGCTTAGGCGCGGATGCGTGGGAGCAGTACTTC
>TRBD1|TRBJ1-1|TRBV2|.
CASTRDRNTEAFF
TGTGCCAGCACTCGGGACAGGAACACTGAAGCTTTCTTT
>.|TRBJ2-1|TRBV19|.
CASSRGLSSYNEQFF
TGTGCCAGTAGTAGAGGGCTGAGCTCCTACAATGAGCAGTTCTTC
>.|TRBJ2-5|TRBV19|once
CASSNRYQETQYF
TGTGCCAGTAGTAACAGGTACCAAGAGACCCAGTACTTC
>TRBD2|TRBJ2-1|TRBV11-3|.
CASSVSGSKGKQFF
TGTGCCAGCAGCGTAAGCGGGAGTAAAGGCAAGCAGTTCTTC
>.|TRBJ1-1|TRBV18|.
CASSPGAGVAEAFF
TGTGCCAGCTCACCTGGGGCGGGAGTGGCTGAAGCTTTCTTT
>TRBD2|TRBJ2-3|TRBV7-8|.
CASSSRLAGRLPSTDTQYF
TGTGCCAGCAGCTCTAGACTAGCGGGGCGTCTACCTAGCACAGATACGCAGTATTTT
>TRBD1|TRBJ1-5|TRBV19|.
CASSNRGLDQPQHF
TGTGCCAGTTCCAACAGGGGGCTAGACCAGCCCCAGCATTTT
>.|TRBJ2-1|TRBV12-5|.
CASGGSGGGLNEQFF
TGTGCTAGTGGGGGGTCAGGGGGAGGTTTGAATGAGCAGTTCTTC
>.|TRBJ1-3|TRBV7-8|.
CASSHTRGGGNTIYF
TGTGCCAGCAGCCATACCAGGGGTGGCGGAAACACCATATATTTT
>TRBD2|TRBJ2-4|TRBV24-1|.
CATSDPTSGSEDIQYF
TGTGCCACCAGTGACCCTACTAGCGGGAGTGAGGACATTCAGTACTTC
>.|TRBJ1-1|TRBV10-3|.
CAISEGASPAFF
TGTGCCATCAGTGAGGGGGCGAGTCCGGCTTTCTTT
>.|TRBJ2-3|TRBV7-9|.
CASSSVKAGATQYF
TGTGCCAGCAGCTCGGTTAAAGCGGGTGCTACGCAGTATTTT
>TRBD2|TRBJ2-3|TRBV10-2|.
CASGEGLAGVDTQYF
TGCGCCAGCGGGGAGGGACTAGCGGGAGTAGATACGCAGTATTTT
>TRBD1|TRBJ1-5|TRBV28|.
CASSLYLGGQPSNQPQHF
TGTGCCAGCAGTTTATATCTGGGGGGACAGCCTAGCAATCAGCCCCAGCATTTT
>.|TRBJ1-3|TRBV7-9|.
CASSLVARNTIYF
TGTGCCAGCAGCTTAGTAGCGAGGAACACCATATATTTT
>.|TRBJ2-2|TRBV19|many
CASTADRPTNTGELFF
TGTGCCAGTACCGCCGACAGGCCGACGAACACCGGGGAGCTGTTTTTT
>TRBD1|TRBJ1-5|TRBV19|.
CASSTDRGGQPQHF
TGTGCCAGTAGTACGGACAGGGGTGGGCAGCCCCAGCATTTT
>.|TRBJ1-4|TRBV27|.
CASSSQGNEKLFF
TGTGCCAGCAGTAGCCAGGGAAATGAAAAACTGTTTTTT
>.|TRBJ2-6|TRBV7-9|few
CASSLGVYGSSGANVLTF
TGTGCCAGCAGCTTAGGGGTTTACGGGAGCTCTGGGGCCAACGTCCTGACTTTC
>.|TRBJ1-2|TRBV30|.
CAWSGFTGHPSGYTF
TGTGCCTGGAGTGGGTTTACGGGACACCCCTCGGGCTACACCTTC
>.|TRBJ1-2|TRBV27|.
CASKGSQDTYGYTF
TGTGCCAGCAAGGGTTCACAGGACACCTATGGCTACACCTTC
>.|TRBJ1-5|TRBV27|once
CASSPRRLEPQHF
TGTGCCAGCAGTCCGAGGCGCCTGGAGCCCCAGCATTTT
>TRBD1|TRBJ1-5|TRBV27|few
CASSLGQGAQPQHF
TGTGCCAGCAGTTTAGGGCAGGGGGCTCAGCCCCAGCATTTT
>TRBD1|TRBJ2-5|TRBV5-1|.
CASSLGQGVQETQYF
TGCGCCAGCAGCTTGGGACAGGGAGTCCAAGAGACCCAGTACTTC
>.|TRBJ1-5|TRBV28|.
CASNEGVNQPAQHF
TGTGCCAGCAACGAAGGGGTTAATCAGCCGGCCCAGCATTTT
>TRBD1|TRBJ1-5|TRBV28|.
CASSLRGQGNQPQHF
TGTGCCAGCAGTTTGAGGGGACAGGGGAATCAGCCCCAGCATTTT
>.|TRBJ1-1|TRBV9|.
CASSVAPRGEAFF
TGTGCCAGCAGCGTAGCACCTAGGGGTGAAGCTTTCTTT
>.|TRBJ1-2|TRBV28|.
CASRRLGHNYGYTF
TGTGCCAGCAGGCGCCTTGGTCACAACTATGGCTACACCTTC
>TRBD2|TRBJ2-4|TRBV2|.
CASSASRGGQNIQYF
TGTGCCAGCAGTGCTTCACGGGGGGGTCAAAACATTCAGTACTTC
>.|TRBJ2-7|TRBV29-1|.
CRGWNEQYF
TGCCGGGGATGGAACGAGCAGTACTTC
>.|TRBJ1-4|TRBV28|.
CASSLGGATNEKLFF
TGTGCCAGCAGTTTGGGAGGGGCCACTAATGAAAAACTGTTTTTT